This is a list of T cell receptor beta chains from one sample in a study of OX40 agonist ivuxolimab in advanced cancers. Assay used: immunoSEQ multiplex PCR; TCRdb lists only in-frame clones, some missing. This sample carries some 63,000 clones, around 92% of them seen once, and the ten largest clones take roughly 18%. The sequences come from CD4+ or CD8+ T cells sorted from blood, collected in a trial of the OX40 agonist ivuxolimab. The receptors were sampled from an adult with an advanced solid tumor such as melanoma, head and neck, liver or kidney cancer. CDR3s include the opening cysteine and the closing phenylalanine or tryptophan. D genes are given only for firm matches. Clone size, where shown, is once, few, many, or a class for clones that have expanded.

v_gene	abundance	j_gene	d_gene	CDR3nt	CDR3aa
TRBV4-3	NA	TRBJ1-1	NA	TGCGCCAGCAGCCAAGTTGGGGGGGGCACTGAAGCTTTCTTT	CASSQVGGGTEAFF
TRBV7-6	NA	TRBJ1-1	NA	TGTGCCAGCAGCTTAAGTCCGGACAGTGAAGCTTTCTTT	CASSLSPDSEAFF
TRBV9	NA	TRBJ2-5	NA	TGTGCCAGCAGCGAGGGAGGGGGCGCTCGGGCCCAGTACTTC	CASSEGGGARAQYF
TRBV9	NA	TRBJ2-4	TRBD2	TGTGCCAGCAGCCCCACCCCATACCCGGGACTAGCGGGACAAGACATAGCCAAAAACATTCAGTACTTC	CASSPTPYPGLAGQDIAKNIQYF
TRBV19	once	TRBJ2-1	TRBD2	TGTGCCAGTAGAGAGACTAGCGGGGAGCAGTTCTTC	CASRETSGEQFF
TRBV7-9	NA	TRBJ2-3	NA	TGTGCCAGCAGCTCCCCCCGAGATCAGGCTAGCACAGATACGCAGTATTTT	CASSSPRDQASTDTQYF
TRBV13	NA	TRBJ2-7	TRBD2	TGTGCCAGCAGCCCCGCCGGGACTAGCGGCTACGAGCAGTACTTC	CASSPAGTSGYEQYF
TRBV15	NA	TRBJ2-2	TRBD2	TGTGCCACCAGCAGAGATCTAGCGGGAGGGCTTAACGGGGAGCTGTTTTTT	CATSRDLAGGLNGELFF
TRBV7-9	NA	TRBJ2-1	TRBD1	TGTGCCAGCAGCCCTCGGACAGGGTCACCGGGTTCCTACAATGAGCAGTTCTTC	CASSPRTGSPGSYNEQFF
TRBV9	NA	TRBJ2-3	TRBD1	TGTGCCAGCACCTTAACCGAAGACAGGGGGTGGTCTACAGATACGCAGTATTTT	CASTLTEDRGWSTDTQYF
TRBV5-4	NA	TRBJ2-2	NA	TGTGCCAGCAGCTTGGAGATGGGCGAAGGGGGCACCGGGGAGCTGTTTTTT	CASSLEMGEGGTGELFF
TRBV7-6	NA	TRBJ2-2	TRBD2	TGTGCCAGCAGCTTAGAGGGGACTAGCGATATGAACACCGGGGAGCTGTTTTTT	CASSLEGTSDMNTGELFF
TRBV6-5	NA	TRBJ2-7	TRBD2	TGTGCCAGCAGTCCCGCGGTAGCGGGAGTTGAGCAGTACTTC	CASSPAVAGVEQYF
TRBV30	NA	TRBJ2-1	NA	TGTGCCTGGAGTGTAGTCGAATCCTACAATGAGCAGTTCTTC	CAWSVVESYNEQFF
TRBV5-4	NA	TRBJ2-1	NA	TGTGCCAGCAGCTTGCGCCTAGCGTTATACAATGAGCAGTTCTTC	CASSLRLALYNEQFF
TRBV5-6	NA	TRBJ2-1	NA	TGTGCCAGCAGCCAAACTAGCCGCTGGAAAGATGAGCAGTTCTTC	CASSQTSRWKDEQFF
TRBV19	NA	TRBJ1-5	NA	TGTGCCAGTAGTATTCCGGTAGTGTGGGGAAGGGGAGGCAATCAGCCCCAGCATTTT	CASSIPVVWGRGGNQPQHF
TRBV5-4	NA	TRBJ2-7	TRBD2	TGTGCCAGCAGCTTGGAACTAGCGGAGACAAACGGCGAGCAGTACTTC	CASSLELAETNGEQYF
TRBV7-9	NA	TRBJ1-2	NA	TGTGCCAGCACCTCCGGGGGGGGTGCAGGCTATGGCTACACCTTC	CASTSGGGAGYGYTF
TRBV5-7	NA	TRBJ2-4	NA	TGTGCCAGCAGCTTGCCCGGGACTGGGAAAAACATTCAGTACTTC	CASSLPGTGKNIQYF
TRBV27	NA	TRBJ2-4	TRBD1	TGTGCCAGCAGTTCCCGGACAGGGGCGATAGTAGCCAAAAACATTCAGTACTTC	CASSSRTGAIVAKNIQYF
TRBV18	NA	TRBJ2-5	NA	TGTGCCAGCTCACCAAACCCGGATGGGTTGGAGACCCAGTACTTC	CASSPNPDGLETQYF
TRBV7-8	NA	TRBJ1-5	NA	TGTGCCAGCAGCTTAGAACGTAACAACGGCAATCAGCCCCAGCATTTT	CASSLERNNGNQPQHF
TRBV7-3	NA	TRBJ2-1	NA	TGTGCCAGCAGCCTCCAGGCCCTTGGGAACAATGAGCAGTTCTTC	CASSLQALGNNEQFF
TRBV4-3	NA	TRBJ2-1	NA	TGCGCCAGCAGCCTCGCTAGCGCCCACAATGAGCAGTTCTTC	CASSLASAHNEQFF
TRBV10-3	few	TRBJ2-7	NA	TGTGCCAGCTCCCCCCGAGCCTACGAGCAGTACTTC	CASSPRAYEQYF
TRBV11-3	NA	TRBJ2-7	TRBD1	TGTGCCAGCAGCACAGGGACAGCCTACGAGCAGTACTTC	CASSTGTAYEQYF